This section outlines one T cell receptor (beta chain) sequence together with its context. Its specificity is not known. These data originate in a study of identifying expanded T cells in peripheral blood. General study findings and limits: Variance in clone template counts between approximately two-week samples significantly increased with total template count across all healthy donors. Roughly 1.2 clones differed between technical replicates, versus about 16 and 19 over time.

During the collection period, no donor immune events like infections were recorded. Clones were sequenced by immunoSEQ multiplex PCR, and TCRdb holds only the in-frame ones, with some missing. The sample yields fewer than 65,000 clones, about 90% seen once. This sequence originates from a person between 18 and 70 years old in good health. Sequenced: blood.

CDR3 protein: CAWSPGDYGYTF. Written as DNA, the CDR3 is TGTGCCTGGAGCCCAGGGGACTATGGCTACACCTTC. This chain uses TRBV30 with TRBJ1-2; D might be TRBD1 (6 bases). This CDR3 is 12 amino acids long. V dropped 3 bases and J dropped 3 bases, with 8 bases sitting between them. The germline V gene has CDR1 GTSNPN and CDR2 SVGIG (reference sequence). The entire variable domain, with the rest obtained from reference TRBV30 and TRBJ1-2, is as follows: SQTIHQWPATLVQPVGSPLSLECTVEGTSNPNLYWYRQAAGRGLQLLFYSVGIGQISSEVPQNLSASRPQDRQFILSSKKLLLSDSGFYLCAWSPGDYGYTFGSGTRLTVV.